The source of this T cell receptor beta chain is a study of blood T cells in healthy people across ages. With a J-beta primer mix and a sample-barcoded 5' primer, a second PCR ran about 6 to 11 cycles. Sequencing recovered at least 2.5 million CDR3-containing paired-end reads from each sample. TCRdb re-derived calls from the 5' RACE reads in MiXCR, one entry per CDR3 protein. The table shows just over 800,000 distinct CDR3 sequences, with less than 80% occurring only once. CDR1 is SEHNR and CDR2 is FQNEAQ in the germline V gene (reference sequence). V dropped 5 bases and J dropped 7 bases, with 15 bases sitting between them. CDR3 length equals 14 residues. Caucasian individuals from Russia who were healthy and aged 6 to 90 acted as donors. Total RNA, at least 5.5 micrograms per sample, was extracted from PBMCs.

The V call is TRBV7-9, the J call TRBJ2-1; possibly TRBD1 or TRBD2 for D (7 bases each). Specimen: blood. The receptor was derived from a man aged 25 to 45 in good health. Here the CDR3 DNA reads TGTGCCAGCAGCCGGGGGGACAGCCTGAATGAGCAGTTCTTC. This sequence encodes CASSRGDSLNEQFF.